Below, 10 T cell receptor beta chains from the same sample are listed, as sequenced in a study of blood T cells in healthy people across ages. The authors ran a second PCR of about 6 to 11 cycles using a sample-barcoded 5' primer and a J-beta primer mix. MiXCR, applied by TCRdb to the 5' RACE reads, yields one record per CDR3 protein. The repertoire includes 1.5 million to 2 million distinct CDR3 sequences, about two fifths of them detected once, and roughly 24% sits in the top ten. Sequenced input: blood. Receptors originate from a human donor in good health.

The table lists this clonotype with a few counts. This chain connects TRBV24-1 to TRBJ2-6; D remains ambiguous. Germline CDR1 is KGHDR and CDR2 is SFDVKD. The CDR3 consists of 13 residues. The CDR3 protein is CAASPSGANVLTF. In DNA form, the CDR3 reads TGTGCTGCGTCTCCTTCTGGGGCCAACGTCCTGACTTTC.

There are a few counts of this clonotype. The V and J genes are TRBV7-2 and TRBJ2-1; tentative D call: TRBD1 (7 bases). Per germline, CDR1 SGHTA and CDR2 FQGNSA. CDR3 length equals 15 residues. With 5 bases removed from V and 8 bases from J, the gap between germline ends came to 19 bases. This chain's CDR3 is CASSLRQGGRDEQFF. The CDR3 nucleotides read TGTGCCAGCAGCCTCAGACAGGGAGGTAGGGATGAGCAGTTCTTC.

This clonotype was seen only a few times. This chain connects TRBV6-1 to TRBJ1-2; perhaps TRBD1 as D (5 bases). The CDR3 covers 19 residues. The germline V gene has CDR1 MNHNS and CDR2 SASEGT. V was trimmed by 6 bases and J by 6 bases, leaving 32 bases between them. CDR3 nucleotides: TGTGCCAGCAGGCAGACACAGGCACCTCCCGAGGGTTTGGGTGATGGCTACACCTTC. Protein sequence: CASRQTQAPPEGLGDGYTF.

The chain carries TRBV3-1 and TRBJ2-3; 11 positions match TRBD2. The CDR3 loop spans 18 amino acids. Losses at the gene ends were 4 bases for V and 5 bases for J; bases not matched to a gene: 14. Germline CDR1 is LGHDT and CDR2 is YNNKEL (reference sequence). The CDR3, as DNA: TGTGCCAGCAGCCCCCACCCGAATAGCGGGGGGGCTGAAGATACGCAGTATTTT. The encoded protein is CASSPHPNSGGAEDTQYF.

The J gene is TRBJ1-2, the V gene TRBV12-3 or TRBV12-4; 7 nucleotides align to TRBD1. This CDR3 has 15 residues. J lost 4 bases, V lost 2 bases, and 7 bases had no gene match. The CDR3 loop is CASSLFMTGPYGYTF. CDR3 DNA: TGTGCCAGCAGTTTATTCATGACAGGGCCCTATGGCTACACCTTC.

The chain joins TRBV20-1 to TRBJ1-1; D might be TRBD1 (5 bases). This CDR3 contains 15 residues. In germline, CDR1 is DFQATT, CDR2 SNEGSKA (reference sequence). Between the trimmed V and J ends, which lost 2 bases and 4 bases, there was a span of 17 bases. CDR3 nucleotide sequence: TGCAGTGCTAGAAGGGGAAATGGGATTACCACTGAAGCTTTCTTT. Protein product: CSARRGNGITTEAFF.

The V and J genes are TRBV11-1 and TRBJ2-3, with D perhaps TRBD2 (6 bases). CDR3 length equals 14 residues. The V gene lost 4 bases and the J gene lost 6 bases, with 14 bases spanning the gap. CDR1 is SGHAT, CDR2 FQDESV, per germline (reference sequence). The CDR3: CASSSLRSGDTQYF. The DNA for the CDR3 is TGTGCCAGCAGCTCTTTGAGGAGCGGGGATACGCAGTATTTT. Full variable domain (outside the CDR3, taken from reference TRBV11-1 and TRBJ2-3): EAEVAQSPRYKITEKSQAVAFWCDPISGHATLYWYRQILGQGPELLVQFQDESVVDDSQLPKDRFSAERLKGVDSTLKIQPAELGDSAMYLCASSSLRSGDTQYFGPGTRLTVL.

Of note for this clonotype: The junction differs from germline at one of its ends, possibly a read error. CDR3 sequence (DNA): TGTGCCAGCAGTTTTAGCTCGGTGGGAGAGACCCGGTACTTC. This codes for CASSFSSVGETRYF. This chain uses TRBV7-8 with TRBJ2-5, with D perhaps matching TRBD2 (5 bases). The CDR3 sequence is 14 residues long. The germline CDR1 and CDR2 sequences are SGHVS and FQNEAQ.

This chain uses TRBV5-1 with TRBJ2-1, with D perhaps assigned TRBD1 or TRBD2 (6 bases each). This CDR3 spans 14 amino acids. The V end lost 3 bases, the J end lost 6 bases, and 13 bases lay between the germline ends. Germline CDR1 and CDR2: SGHRS and YFSETQ. CDR3 in DNA: TGCGCCAGCAGCTATGAGGGGGGCTCCAATGAGCAGTTCTTC. Amino acid sequence: CASSYEGGSNEQFF.

The CDR3 DNA reads TGCAGTGCTGAGACAGGTGAGACAGATACGCAGTATTTT. It translates to CSAETGETDTQYF. V usage is TRBV20-1 and J usage is TRBJ2-3, with TRBD1 as a possible D gene (6 bases). The V gene lost 5 bases and the J gene lost 3 bases, with 12 bases spanning the gap. The CDR3 has 13 residues. From germline, CDR1 is DFQATT and CDR2 SNEGSKA (reference sequence).